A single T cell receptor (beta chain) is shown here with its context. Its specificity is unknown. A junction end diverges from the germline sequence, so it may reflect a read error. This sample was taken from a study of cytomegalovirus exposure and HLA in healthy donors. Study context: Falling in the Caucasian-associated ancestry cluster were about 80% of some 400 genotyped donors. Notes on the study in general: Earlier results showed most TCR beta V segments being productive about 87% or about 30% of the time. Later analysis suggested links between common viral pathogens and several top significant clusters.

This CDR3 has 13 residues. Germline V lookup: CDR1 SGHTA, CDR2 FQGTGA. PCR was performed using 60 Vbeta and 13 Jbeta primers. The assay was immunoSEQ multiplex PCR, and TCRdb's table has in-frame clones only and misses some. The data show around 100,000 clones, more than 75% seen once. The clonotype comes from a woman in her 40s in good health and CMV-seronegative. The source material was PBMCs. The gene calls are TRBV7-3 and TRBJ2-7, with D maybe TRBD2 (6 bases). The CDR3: CASSLKASARPFF. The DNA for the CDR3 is TGTGCCAGCAGCTTAAAGGCTAGCGCGAGACCTTTCTTC.